Given below is one T cell receptor (beta chain) in context. TCRdb's table, derived via immunoSEQ multiplex PCR, lists solely in-frame clones and lacks some. The sample contains about 110,000 clones, 85% to 90% of which appear only once. The data originate from a study of cytomegalovirus exposure and HLA in healthy donors. The CDR3 length is 12 residues. The V and J ends lost 3 bases and 7 bases respectively, with 10 bases between them. Germline lookup yields CDR1 SGHNT and CDR2 YYREEE (reference sequence). The TCR sequence derives from a woman aged 25 to 45 in good health and CMV-seropositive. V gene TRBV5-4 combines with J gene TRBJ2-5; TRBD1 is a possible D gene (6 bases). The specimen sequenced was PBMCs. CDR3 region: CASSWQGRTQYF. CDR3 nucleotide sequence: TGTGCCAGCAGCTGGCAGGGGAGGACCCAGTACTTC.